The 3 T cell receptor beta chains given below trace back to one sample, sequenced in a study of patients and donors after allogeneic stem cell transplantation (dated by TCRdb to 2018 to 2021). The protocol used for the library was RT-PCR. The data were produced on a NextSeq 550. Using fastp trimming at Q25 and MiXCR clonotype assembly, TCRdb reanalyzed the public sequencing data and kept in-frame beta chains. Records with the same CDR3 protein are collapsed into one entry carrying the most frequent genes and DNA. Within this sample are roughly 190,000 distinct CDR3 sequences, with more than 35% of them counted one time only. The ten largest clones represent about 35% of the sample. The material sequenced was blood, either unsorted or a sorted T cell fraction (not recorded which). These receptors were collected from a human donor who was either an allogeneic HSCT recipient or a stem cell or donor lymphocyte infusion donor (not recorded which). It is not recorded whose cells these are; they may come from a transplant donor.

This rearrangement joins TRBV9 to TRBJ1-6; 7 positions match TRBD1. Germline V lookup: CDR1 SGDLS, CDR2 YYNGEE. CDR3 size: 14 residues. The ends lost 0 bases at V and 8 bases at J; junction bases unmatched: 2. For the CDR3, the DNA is TGTGCCAGCAGCGTAGGGCAGGGGGATTCACCCCTCCACTTT. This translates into CASSVGQGDSPLHF.

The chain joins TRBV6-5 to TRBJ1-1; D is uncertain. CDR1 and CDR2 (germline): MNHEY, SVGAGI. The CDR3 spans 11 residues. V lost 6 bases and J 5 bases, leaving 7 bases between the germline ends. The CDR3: CASRTGTEAFF. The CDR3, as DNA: TGTGCCAGCAGGACCGGGACTGAAGCTTTCTTT.

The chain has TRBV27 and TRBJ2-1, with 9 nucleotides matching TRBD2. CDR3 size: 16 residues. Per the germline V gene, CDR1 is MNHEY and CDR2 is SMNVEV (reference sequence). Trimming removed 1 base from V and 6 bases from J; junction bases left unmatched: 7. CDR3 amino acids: CASSLWPREGINEQFF. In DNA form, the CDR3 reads TGTGCCAGCAGTTTATGGCCGCGGGAGGGAATCAATGAGCAGTTCTTC.